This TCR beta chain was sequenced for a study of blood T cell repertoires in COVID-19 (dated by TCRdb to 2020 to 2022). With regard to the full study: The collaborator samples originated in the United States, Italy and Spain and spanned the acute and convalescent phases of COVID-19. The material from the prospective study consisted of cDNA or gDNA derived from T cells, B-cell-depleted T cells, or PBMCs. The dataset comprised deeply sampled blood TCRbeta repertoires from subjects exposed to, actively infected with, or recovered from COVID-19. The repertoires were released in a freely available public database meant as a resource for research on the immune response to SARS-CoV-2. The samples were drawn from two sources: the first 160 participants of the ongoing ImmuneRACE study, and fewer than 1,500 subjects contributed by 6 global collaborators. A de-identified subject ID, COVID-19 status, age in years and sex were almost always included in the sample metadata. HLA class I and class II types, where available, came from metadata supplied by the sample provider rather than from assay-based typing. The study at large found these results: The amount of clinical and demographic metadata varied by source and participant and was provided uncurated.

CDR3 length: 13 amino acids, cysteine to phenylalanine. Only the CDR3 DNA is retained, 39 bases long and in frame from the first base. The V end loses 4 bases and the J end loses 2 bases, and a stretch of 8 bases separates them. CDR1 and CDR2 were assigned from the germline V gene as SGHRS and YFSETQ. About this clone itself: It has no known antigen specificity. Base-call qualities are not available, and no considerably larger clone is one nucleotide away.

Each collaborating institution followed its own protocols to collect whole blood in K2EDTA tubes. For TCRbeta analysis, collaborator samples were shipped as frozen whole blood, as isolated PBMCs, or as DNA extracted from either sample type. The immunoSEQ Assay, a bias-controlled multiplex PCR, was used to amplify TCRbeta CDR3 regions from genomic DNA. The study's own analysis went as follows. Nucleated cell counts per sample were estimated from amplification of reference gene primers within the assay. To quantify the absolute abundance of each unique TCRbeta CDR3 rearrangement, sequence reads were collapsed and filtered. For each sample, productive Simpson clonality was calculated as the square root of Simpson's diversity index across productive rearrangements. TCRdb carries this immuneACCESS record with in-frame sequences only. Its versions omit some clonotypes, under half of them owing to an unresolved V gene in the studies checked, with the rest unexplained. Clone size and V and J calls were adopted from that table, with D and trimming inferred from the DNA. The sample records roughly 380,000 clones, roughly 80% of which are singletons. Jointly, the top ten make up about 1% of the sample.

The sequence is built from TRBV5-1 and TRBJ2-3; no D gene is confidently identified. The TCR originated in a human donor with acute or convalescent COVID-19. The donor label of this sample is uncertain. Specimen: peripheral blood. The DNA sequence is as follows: TGCGCCAGCAGCGGCTCATACACAGATACGCAGTATTTT. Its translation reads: CASSGSYTDTQYF.